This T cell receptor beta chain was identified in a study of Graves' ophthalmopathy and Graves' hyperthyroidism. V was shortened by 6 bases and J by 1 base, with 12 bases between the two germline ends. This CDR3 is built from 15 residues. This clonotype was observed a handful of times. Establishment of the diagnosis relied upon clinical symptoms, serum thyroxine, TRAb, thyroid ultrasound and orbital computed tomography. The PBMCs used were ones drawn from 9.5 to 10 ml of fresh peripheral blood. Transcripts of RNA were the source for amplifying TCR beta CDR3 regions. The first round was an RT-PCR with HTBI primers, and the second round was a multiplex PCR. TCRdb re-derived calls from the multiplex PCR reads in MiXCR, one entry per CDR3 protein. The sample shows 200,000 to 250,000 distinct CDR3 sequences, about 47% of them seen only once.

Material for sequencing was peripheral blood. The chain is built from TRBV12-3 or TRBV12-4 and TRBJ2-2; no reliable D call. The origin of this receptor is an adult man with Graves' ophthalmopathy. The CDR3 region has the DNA TGTGCCAGCAGCTCCAAGATCCAGAACACCGGGGAGCTGTTTTTT. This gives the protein CASSSKIQNTGELFF.